Shown below are 25 T cell receptor beta chains from a single sample sequenced in a study of technical replicates of blood from a handful of donors. Some clones are missing from TCRdb's copy, which holds only in-frame ones; the method was immunoSEQ multiplex PCR. Among about 80,000 clones listed, over 95% were seen once. Sequenced material: T cells isolated from PBMCs. The receptors originated from a human donor in good health.

As DNA, the CDR3 is TGTGCCAGCAGCCTTAACCCGAGCACTGAAGCTTTCTTT. It specifies CASSLNPSTEAFF. The chain is built from TRBV9 and TRBJ1-1; D gene ambiguous. The germline V gene encodes CDR1 SGDLS and CDR2 YYNGEE. This CDR3 has 13 amino acids. Trimming cost V 4 bases and J 4 bases, with 11 bases left between them.

The chain is built from TRBV19 and TRBJ1-1, with no clear D. V lost 3 bases and J lost 1, with 6 bases in between. The germline V gene has CDR1 LNHDA and CDR2 SQIVND (reference sequence). The CDR3 totals 13 residues. The CDR3 DNA sequence: TGTGCCAGTAGTATCACGGGGAACACTGAAGCTTTCTTT. Its protein is CASSITGNTEAFF.

CDR3 coding DNA: TGTGCCTGGAGACAAAAACCGGACAGGGGCCTGCGGGCTTTCTTT. Residues: CAWRQKPDRGLRAFF. The chain has TRBV30 and TRBJ1-1, with 9 nucleotides matching TRBD1. Germline values: CDR1 GTSNPN, CDR2 SVGIG (reference sequence). J was trimmed by 11 bases and V by 3 bases; bases with no gene match: 16. The CDR3 consists of 15 residues.

This chain uses TRBV29-1 with TRBJ1-2; D call uncertain. The length of the CDR3 is 14 residues. The germline V and J ends were trimmed by 0 bases and 4 bases, with 12 bases remaining between them. Germline-derived CDR1 and CDR2 are SQVTM and ANQGSEA. CDR3 sequence: CSVEDLQSSYGYTF. DNA for the CDR3: TGCAGCGTTGAAGATCTACAGTCGAGCTATGGCTACACCTTC.

V gene TRBV7-8 combines with J gene TRBJ1-1, with D perhaps matching TRBD1 (6 bases). Per germline, CDR1 SGHVS and CDR2 FQNEAQ. This CDR3 region has 17 residues. V gave up 4 bases and J gave up 1 base, with 19 bases separating them. DNA for the CDR3: TGTGCCAGCAGCTCGACCCTCGGGGGGCTCAAGAACACTGAAGCTTTCTTT. It is translated as CASSSTLGGLKNTEAFF.

The gene calls are TRBV28 and TRBJ1-1; TRBD1 is a possible D gene (6 bases). Germline loops: CDR1 MDHEN, CDR2 SYDVKM. V was cut by 10 bases and J by 3 bases, with 18 bases left in between. The CDR3 covers 14 residues. The chain's CDR3 is CATVPRDNHTEAFF. The CDR3 DNA sequence: TGTGCCACCGTTCCCCGGGACAACCACACTGAAGCTTTCTTT.

The J gene is TRBJ2-3, the V gene TRBV19, with TRBD2 matching over 7 bases. The CDR3 consists of 14 residues. Germline lookup yields CDR1 LNHDA and CDR2 SQIVND (reference sequence). The V gene end was trimmed by 6 bases and the J gene end by 2 bases; junction bases not matched to a gene: 5. In DNA, the CDR3 is TGTGCCAGTAGAAGGGAGGGGAACACAGATACGCAGTATTTT. This codes for CASRREGNTDTQYF.

The rearrangement links TRBV6-1 to TRBJ1-1; 9 nucleotides align to TRBD1. Germline V gene sequence: CDR1 MNHNS, CDR2 SASEGT. Losses at the gene ends were 5 bases for V and 6 bases for J; bases not matched to a gene: 7. This CDR3 has 14 residues. CDR3 amino acids: CASSRQGVDAEAFF. In DNA form, the CDR3 reads TGTGCCAGCAGTAGACAGGGGGTGGACGCTGAAGCTTTCTTT.

The chain's CDR3 is CASSQGQGANEQYF. CDR3 in DNA: TGTGCCAGCAGCCAAGGGCAAGGGGCTAACGAGCAGTACTTC. The genes are TRBV4-2 and TRBJ2-7, with D perhaps matching TRBD1 (5 bases). The V and J ends lost 1 base and 5 bases respectively, with 12 bases between them. In germline, CDR1 is LGHNA, CDR2 YNFKEQ. The CDR3 length is 14 residues.

The gene calls are TRBV9 and TRBJ2-7; D is possibly TRBD1 (5 bases). V was trimmed by 3 bases and J by 2 bases, leaving 18 bases between them. This CDR3 is built from 16 residues. Germline values: CDR1 SGDLS, CDR2 YYNGEE. The CDR3 DNA sequence: TGTGCCAGCAGCGAAGGCGGTGGGGCCGGTGCCTACGAGCAGTACTTC. This gives the protein CASSEGGGAGAYEQYF.

A single count supports this clone. V usage is TRBV5-6 and J usage is TRBJ1-4; 7 nucleotides align to TRBD1. There are 17 residues in the CDR3. The germline CDR1 and CDR2 sequences are SGHDT and YYEEEE. Trimming at V came to 3 bases and at J to 3 bases, leaving 11 bases not matched to a gene. This chain's CDR3 is CASSSLPPGQSNEKLFF. CDR3 nucleotide sequence: TGTGCCAGCAGCTCACTCCCGCCGGGACAGTCTAATGAAAAACTGTTTTTT.

The rearrangement links TRBV13 to TRBJ2-3, with D possibly matching TRBD2 (6 bases). Trimming cost V 1 base and J 0 bases, with 8 bases left between them. Looked up from germline, CDR1 is PRHDT and CDR2 is FYEKMQ (reference sequence). The CDR3 consists of 15 residues. CDR3 coding DNA: TGTGCCAGCAGCTTAGCTAGCGAGAGCACAGATACGCAGTATTTT. Encoded protein: CASSLASESTDTQYF. Based on the CDR3 plus reference TRBV13 and TRBJ2-3, the full variable domain is AAGVIQSPRHLIKEKRETATLKCYPIPRHDTVYWYQQGPGQDPQFLISFYEKMQSDKGSIPDRFSAQQFSDYHSELNMSSLELGDSALYFCASSLASESTDTQYFGPGTRLTVL.

The chain joins TRBV30 to TRBJ2-1, with unresolved D. Germline-derived CDR1 and CDR2 are GTSNPN and SVGIG (reference sequence). V gave up 0 bases and J gave up 6 bases, with 18 bases separating them. The CDR3 is 16 amino acids. The CDR3 nucleotides read TGTGCCTGGAGTGTTGGTTTTGGCGGTGAACTCAATGAGCAGTTCTTC. It translates to CAWSVGFGGELNEQFF.

This chain uses TRBV5-1 with TRBJ2-5, with 9 bases matching TRBD1. J lost 5 bases, V lost 0 bases, and 5 bases had no gene match. CDR1 is SGHRS, CDR2 YFSETQ, per germline. The CDR3 sequence is 15 residues long. The CDR3 sequence: CASSLDRGPPETQYF. CDR3 in DNA: TGCGCCAGCAGCTTGGACAGGGGGCCTCCGGAGACCCAGTACTTC.

The V gene is TRBV11-2, the J gene TRBJ1-1; tentative D call: TRBD1 (6 bases). The CDR3 contains 18 residues. Trimming removed 4 bases at V and 0 bases at J, with 21 bases between. Germline CDR1 SGHAT, CDR2 FQNNGV. In DNA form, the CDR3 reads TGTGCCAGCAGCTCCCTTGGGGGGGACACTAAAATGAACACTGAAGCTTTCTTT. Its translation: CASSSLGGDTKMNTEAFF.

The DNA for the CDR3 is TGTGCCAGCAGAGAGGGACTAGCGGGAGGGAAAGAGACCCAGTACTTC. Its protein is CASREGLAGGKETQYF. The J gene is TRBJ2-5, the V gene TRBV28, with 16 positions matching TRBD2. The CDR3 spans 16 residues. The ends lost 6 bases at V and 3 bases at J; junction bases unmatched: 4. CDR1 is MDHEN, CDR2 SYDVKM, per germline.

The chain employs TRBV7-6 and TRBJ2-7, with 7 bases aligning to TRBD2. Germline lookup yields CDR1 SGHVS and CDR2 FNYEAQ. V was clipped by 5 bases and J by 4 bases; unmatched bases: 11. The CDR3 spans 15 residues. This CDR3 reads CASSPNGGSGYEQYF. CDR3 nucleotide sequence: TGTGCCAGCAGCCCAAACGGCGGGAGTGGGTACGAGCAGTACTTC. Based on the CDR3 plus reference TRBV7-6 and TRBJ2-7, the full variable domain is GAGVSQSPRYKVTKRGQDVALRCDPISGHVSLYWYRQALGQGPEFLTYFNYEAQQDKSGLPNDRFSAERPEGSISTLTIQRTEQRDSAMYRCASSPNGGSGYEQYFGPGTRLTVT.

This chain uses TRBV29-1 with TRBJ1-1; D is perhaps TRBD1 (6 bases). The germline CDR1 and CDR2 sequences are SQVTM and ANQGSEA. This CDR3 comprises 13 residues. Between the trimmed V and J ends, which lost 5 bases and 4 bases, there was a span of 14 bases. CDR3 amino acids: CSVPRGEGTEAFF. The CDR3 DNA reads TGCAGCGTTCCCAGGGGAGAAGGCACTGAAGCTTTCTTT.

The rearrangement uses TRBV5-1 and TRBJ2-1; tentatively, D is TRBD2 (6 bases). The germline V gene encodes CDR1 SGHRS and CDR2 YFSETQ. Trimming cost V 4 bases and J 6 bases, with 8 bases left between them. The CDR3 totals 12 residues. In nucleotides, the CDR3 is TGCGCCAGCAGCCTGACTAGCAATGAGCAGTTCTTC. This codes for CASSLTSNEQFF. The whole variable domain, filled in from reference TRBV5-1 and TRBJ2-1, reads KAGVTQTPRYLIKTRGQQVTLSCSPISGHRSVSWYQQTPGQGLQFLFEYFSETQRNKGNFPGRFSGRQFSNSRSEMNVSTLELGDSALYLCASSLTSNEQFFGPGTRLTVL.

The genes are TRBV21-1 and TRBJ1-1; the listed D gene, TRBD1, was not tested against the DNA. TRBV21-1 is listed as a pseudogene. This CDR3 comprises 15 residues. CDR3 sequence: CASSKDRSRNTEAFF. The CDR3 DNA reads TGTGCCAGCAGCAAGGACAGGAGTAGGAACACTGAAGCTTTCTTT.

This clone appeared once. The rearrangement links TRBV9 to TRBJ2-3; a weak D match, TRBD2 (5 bases). Germline loops: CDR1 SGDLS, CDR2 YYNGEE. The CDR3 length is 15 residues. Trimming left V 1 base short and J 5 bases short, with 14 bases between. CDR3 bases: TGTGCCAGCAGCGTAATAGCGAGGGAAGGAGATACGCAGTATTTT. It codes for CASSVIAREGDTQYF.

The CDR3 DNA sequence: TGTGCCAGCAGGCCTCTATCGAACACCGGGGAGCTGTTTTTT. It yields the protein CASRPLSNTGELFF. The chain links TRBV6-5 to TRBJ2-2; D is unresolved. Trimming cost V 6 bases and J 0 bases, with 8 bases left between them. Germline loops: CDR1 MNHEY, CDR2 SVGAGI. This CDR3 comprises 14 residues.

The chain carries TRBV18 and TRBJ1-2; TRBD1 is a possible D gene (5 bases). CDR3 length: 14 amino acids. V was shortened by 2 bases and J by 4 bases, with 11 bases between the two germline ends. Germline CDR1 and CDR2: KGHSH and LQKENI. The CDR3 loop is CASSPATEVYGYTF. The CDR3 DNA follows: TGTGCCAGCTCACCAGCGACAGAGGTCTATGGCTACACCTTC.

This rearrangement joins TRBV4-1 to TRBJ2-1, with 7 bases aligning to TRBD2. The junction had 21 bases not matched to a gene; V was cut back by 1 base and J by 15 bases. This CDR3 is built from 17 residues. Germline CDR1 is MGHRA and CDR2 is YSYEKL. The CDR3 sequence is CASSQVPGGVDEGKGFF. CDR3 sequence (DNA): TGCGCCAGCAGCCAAGTACCGGGAGGTGTGGATGAGGGAAAAGGGTTCTTC.

The rearrangement uses TRBV7-3 and TRBJ2-3; 10 positions match TRBD2. Germline V gene lookup returns CDR1 SGHTA and CDR2 FQGTGA. V gave up 5 bases and J gave up 2 bases; unmatched junction bases: 7. The CDR3 loop spans 16 amino acids. The DNA of the CDR3 is TGTGCCAGCAGCGTGTCACTAGCGGGATACACAGATACGCAGTATTTT. Its translation: CASSVSLAGYTDTQYF.